The 10 T cell receptor beta chains below come from one sample, sequenced in a study of blood T cell repertoires in COVID-19. Some clones are missing from TCRdb's copy, which holds only in-frame ones; the method was immunoSEQ multiplex PCR. Here the sample spans approximately 260,000 clones, more than 70% being singletons. The specimen was peripheral blood. The origin of the receptors is a woman aged 40-49 years who had recovered from COVID-19.

This sequence joins TRBV4-3 and TRBJ2-1; 8 bases match TRBD2. The CDR3 is 16 amino acids. With 0 bases clipped from V and 8 bases from J, the junction kept 9 bases outside the gene matches. Germline CDR1 LGHNA, CDR2 YSLEER. CDR3 in amino acids: CASSQDLEREYDEQFF. The DNA of the CDR3 is TGCGCCAGCAGCCAAGATTTAGAGCGGGAGTACGATGAGCAGTTCTTC.

This chain links TRBV18 with TRBJ2-3, with a possible D match to TRBD1 (7 bases). V was clipped by 5 bases and J by 9 bases, with 21 bases between them. The germline V gene encodes CDR1 KGHSH and CDR2 LQKENI. CDR3 length: 15 amino acids. Here the CDR3 DNA reads TGTGCCAGCTCAGAAACAGGGGCGGCGGGGCCGACGCAGTATTTT. It specifies CASSETGAAGPTQYF.

This clone has more than one count but fewer than ten. This rearrangement joins TRBV7-2 to TRBJ2-3, with a tentative D call TRBD1 (5 bases). The V gene lost 1 base and the J gene lost 4 bases, with 6 bases spanning the gap. The CDR3 runs 13 residues. CDR1 and CDR2 (germline): SGHTA, FQGNSA. CDR3: CASSLDRPDTQYF. CDR3 sequence (DNA): TGTGCCAGCAGCTTAGACAGGCCAGATACGCAGTATTTT. The full variable domain, rest sourced from reference TRBV7-2 and TRBJ2-3, is GAGVSQSPSNKVTEKGKDVELRCDPISGHTALYWYRQSLGQGLEFLIYFQGNSAPDKSGLPSDRFSAERTGGSVSTLTIQRTQQEDSAVYLCASSLDRPDTQYFGPGTRLTVL.

J is TRBJ1-5 and V is TRBV6-2 or TRBV6-3, with D perhaps matching TRBD1 (6 bases). From germline, CDR1 is MNHEY and CDR2 SVGEGT. With 2 bases removed from V and 2 bases from J, the gap between germline ends came to 13 bases. The CDR3 is 16 residues long. Written as DNA, the CDR3 is TGTGCCAGCAGTTACGCGGGGGGCCTGGGCAATCAGCCCCAGCATTTT. As protein: CASSYAGGLGNQPQHF.

CDR3 in amino acids: CASSLEPGGGNYGYTF. Here the CDR3 DNA reads TGCGCCAGCAGCTTGGAGCCAGGGGGAGGTAACTATGGCTACACCTTC. This chain connects TRBV5-1 to TRBJ1-2, with TRBD1 matching over 7 bases. Germline CDR1 SGHRS, CDR2 YFSETQ. Trimming at V came to 0 bases and at J to 1 base, leaving 6 bases not matched to a gene. The CDR3 is 16 residues long. The full variable domain, rest sourced from reference TRBV5-1 and TRBJ1-2, is KAGVTQTPRYLIKTRGQQVTLSCSPISGHRSVSWYQQTPGQGLQFLFEYFSETQRNKGNFPGRFSGRQFSNSRSEMNVSTLELGDSALYLCASSLEPGGGNYGYTFGSGTRLTVV.

J is TRBJ2-1 and V is TRBV7-3; 8 bases are a match to TRBD2. The CDR3 totals 14 residues. Germline V CDR1 and CDR2: SGHTA, FQGTGA. V was clipped by 5 bases and J by 8 bases; unmatched bases: 8. CDR3 bases: TGTGCCAGCAGCCGCGGGACTAGTTCTCATGAGCAGTTCTTC. Translated, it gives CASSRGTSSHEQFF.

J is TRBJ2-5 and V is TRBV3-1 (or the pseudogene TRBV3-2); the D is unclear. The CDR3 consists of 13 residues. Germline values: CDR1 LGHDT, CDR2 YNNKEL (reference sequence). Trimming left V 3 bases short and J 5 bases short, with 10 bases between. For the CDR3, the DNA is TGTGCCAGCAGCCAGTACGAGAGGGAGACCCAGTACTTC. This sequence encodes CASSQYERETQYF.

The chain has TRBV4-3 and TRBJ1-5, with no clear D. Germline V CDR1 and CDR2: LGHNA, YSLEER. The length of the CDR3 is 15 residues. Trimming pared 3 bases from V and 2 bases from J, leaving 11 bases between. CDR3 loop: CASSQWRVGNQPQHF. The CDR3 coding sequence is TGCGCCAGCAGCCAGTGGAGGGTGGGCAATCAGCCCCAGCATTTT.

The chain is built from TRBV2 and TRBJ1-5; the D gene is possibly TRBD1 (6 bases). The germline V gene encodes CDR1 SNHLY and CDR2 FYNNEI. The CDR3 has 13 amino acids. V shed 7 bases and J shed 6 bases, with 13 bases lying between them. CDR3 protein: CASTPGERQPQHF. The DNA for the CDR3 is TGTGCCAGCACCCCAGGGGAACGTCAGCCCCAGCATTTT.

The table lists this clone with a count of one. The chain employs TRBV4-3 and TRBJ2-3, with 9 bases lining up with TRBD1. From germline, CDR1 is LGHNA and CDR2 YSLEER. The CDR3 loop spans 16 amino acids. The J segment lost 3 bases and the V segment lost 4 bases, leaving 8 bases of the junction unmatched. CDR3 nucleotide sequence: TGCGCCAGCAGCCCCGGGACAGGGCATAGGACAGATACGCAGTATTTT. Amino acids: CASSPGTGHRTDTQYF.